This T cell receptor (beta chain) was identified during a study of blood T cell repertoires in COVID-19. The CDR3 sequence is 15 residues long. With 0 bases clipped from V and 5 bases from J, the junction kept 6 bases outside the gene matches. From germline, CDR1 is SGHRS and CDR2 YFSETQ. Seattle cases were enrolled at active infection and followed longitudinally. Profiling relied on immunoSEQ multiplex PCR, and the TCRdb table lists in-frame clones only, not all of them. The sample has more than 300,000 clones, roughly 86% seen once; the top ten hold less than 11%. The sample consisted of peripheral blood. This clonotype was sampled from a woman under 40 with COVID-19, enrolled during active disease. The chain joins TRBV5-1 to TRBJ2-7; 9 positions agree with TRBD1. The CDR3 DNA follows: TGCGCCAGCAGCTTGGTCGGGGACAGGGCCCACGAGCAGTACTTC. Amino acid sequence: CASSLVGDRAHEQYF.